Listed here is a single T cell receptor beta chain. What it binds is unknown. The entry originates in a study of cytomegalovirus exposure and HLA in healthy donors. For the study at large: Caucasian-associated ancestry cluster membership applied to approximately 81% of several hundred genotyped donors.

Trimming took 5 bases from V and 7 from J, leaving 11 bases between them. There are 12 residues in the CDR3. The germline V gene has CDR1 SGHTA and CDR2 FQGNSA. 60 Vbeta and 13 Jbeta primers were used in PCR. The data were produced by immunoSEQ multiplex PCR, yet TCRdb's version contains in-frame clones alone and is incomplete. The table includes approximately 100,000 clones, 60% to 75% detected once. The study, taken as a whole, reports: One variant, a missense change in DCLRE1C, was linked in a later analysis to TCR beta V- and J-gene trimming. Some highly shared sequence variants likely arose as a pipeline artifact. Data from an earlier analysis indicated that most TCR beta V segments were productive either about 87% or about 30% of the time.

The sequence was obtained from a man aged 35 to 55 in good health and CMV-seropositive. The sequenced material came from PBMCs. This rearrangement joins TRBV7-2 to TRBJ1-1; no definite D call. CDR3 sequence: CASSPSSLEAFF. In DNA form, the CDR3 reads TGTGCCAGCAGCCCCTCTTCCCTTGAAGCTTTCTTT.